A single sample gave rise to the 23 T cell receptor beta chains below, sequenced in a study of T-cell reconstitution after alpha-beta-depleted transplantation in children (dated by TCRdb to the mid-2010s). Sample treatment or condition, as interpreted from the label and publication: allogeneic hematopoietic cell transplantation with graft depleted of TCRalphabeta T cells and CD19 B cells. The receptor library was made with PCR. The listed sequencing device is Illumina HiSeq 2500. To normalize quantification of the TCRbeta repertoire, the TCR libraries were built with molecular barcoding that relied on unique molecular identifiers. Using fastp at Q25 and MiXCR, TCRdb reprocessed the public reads and kept productive beta chains. All rows with the same CDR3 protein become a single entry with the most common DNA and genes. A total of approximately 300,000 distinct CDR3 sequences appear in this sample, 10% of them only once. Approximately 7% of the sample is taken by the ten largest.

The sample in question was PBMCs, obtained before TCRalphabeta/CD19-depleted stem cell transplant. The receptors here all came from a boy under two years old with acute myeloid leukemia, due to receive a stem cell transplant.

In the case of this clonotype: This may be a read error: a much more frequent sequence differs by one nucleotide. This chain connects TRBV4-3 to TRBJ2-1; 9 positions agree with TRBD1. V shed 4 bases and J 5 bases; nucleotides not matched to a gene: 6. This CDR3 is built from 15 residues. Germline values: CDR1 LGHNA, CDR2 YSLEER. CDR3 region: CASSRRTGADNEQFF. CDR3 DNA sequence: TGCGCCAGCAGCCGGAGGACAGGGGCCGACAATGAGCAGTTCTTC.

Comments on this clonotype: This may arise from a read error, as a much more abundant clone is one base away. The chain recombines TRBV5-1 with TRBJ1-3; TRBD1 matches at 8 bases. Germline assignment: CDR1 SGHRS and CDR2 YFSETQ. The CDR3 contains 13 residues. The CDR3 DNA sequence: TGCGCCGGCAGATCAGGGGGCGGAAACACCATATATTTT. Translated: CAGRSGGGNTIYF.

This clonotype was recorded at least ten times. The V call is TRBV30, the J call TRBJ2-7, with D perhaps TRBD1 (5 bases). CDR3 length: 11 residues. Trimming shortened V by 1 base and J by 9 bases, and 10 bases separated the two germline ends. Germline V gene sequence: CDR1 GTSNPN, CDR2 SVGIG (reference sequence). CDR3 residues: CAWSDRQSQYF. CDR3 sequence (DNA): TGTGCCTGGAGTGACAGACAGTCGCAGTACTTC.

A few counts support this clonotype. The chain couples TRBV5-1 to TRBJ2-3; TRBD2 might be the D (5 bases). V was clipped by 1 base and J by 0 bases, with 15 bases between them. The V gene's germline CDR1 is SGHRS and CDR2 YFSETQ. There are 17 residues in the CDR3. The CDR3 nucleotides are TGCGCCAGCAGCTTGACTGGGAGACACTCTAGCACAGATACGCAGTATTTT. Its translation: CASSLTGRHSSTDTQYF.

This clonotype was detected ten times or more. The V and J genes are TRBV6-1 and TRBJ2-5, with 15 bases fitting TRBD2. Trimming at V came to 6 bases and at J to 7 bases, leaving 9 bases not matched to a gene. The length of the CDR3 is 16 residues. Germline V lookup: CDR1 MNHNS, CDR2 SASEGT. The DNA of the CDR3 is TGTGCCAGCAGATTCGGACTAGCGGGAGGGTTTGGGACCCAGTACTTC. It specifies CASRFGLAGGFGTQYF.

This clonotype came up many times. The rearrangement links TRBV28 to TRBJ2-3, with a tentative D call TRBD1 (6 bases). The CDR3 contains 16 residues. Looked up from germline, CDR1 is MDHEN and CDR2 is SYDVKM. V was shortened by 2 bases and J by 6 bases, with 18 bases between the two germline ends. CDR3 bases: TGTGCCAGCAGTTTAACCATGGGGCAGGGGTACGATACGCAGTATTTT. Protein sequence: CASSLTMGQGYDTQYF.

The sample holds many counts of this clonotype. V is TRBV29-1 and J is TRBJ1-1; D gene ambiguous. From germline, CDR1 is SQVTM and CDR2 ANQGSEA. Trimming shortened V by 5 bases and J by 0 bases, and 10 bases separated the two germline ends. CDR3 length: 13 amino acids. The CDR3 loop is CSVIGGMNTEAFF. In nucleotides, the CDR3 is TGCAGCGTTATCGGCGGCATGAACACTGAAGCTTTCTTT.

V gene TRBV12-3 or TRBV12-4 combines with J gene TRBJ2-1; TRBD2 matches at 9 bases. Trimming at V came to 3 bases and at J to 4 bases, leaving 10 bases not matched to a gene. The CDR3 has 17 amino acids. This CDR3 reads CASSFPSRAGGYNEQFF. The CDR3 region has the DNA TGTGCCAGCAGTTTCCCCTCTAGAGCGGGGGGATACAATGAGCAGTTCTTC.

In this sample, this clonotype turned up many times. The J gene is TRBJ2-3, the V gene TRBV20-1; no definite D call. Between the trimmed V and J ends, which lost 0 bases and 2 bases, there was a span of 12 bases. This CDR3 is 15 amino acids long. Germline V gives CDR1 DFQATT, CDR2 SNEGSKA (reference sequence). In DNA, the CDR3 is TGCAGTGCTAGAGATTTCCTGCTACCCACAGATACGCAGTATTTT. It encodes CSARDFLLPTDTQYF.

In this sample, this clonotype turned up a few times. For the CDR3, the DNA is TGTGCCAGCAACGGGGGCCCCTACAATGAGCAGTTCTTC. Amino acids: CASNGGPYNEQFF. This chain joins TRBV12-3 or TRBV12-4 and TRBJ2-1; tentatively, D is TRBD1 or TRBD2 (6 bases each). The V gene lost 7 bases and the J gene lost 2 bases, with 9 bases spanning the gap. The CDR3 sequence is 13 residues long.

This clonotype was seen a handful of times. The chain links TRBV20-1 to TRBJ2-7; 10 bases line up with TRBD2. Unmatched junction bases numbered 10, after V lost 6 bases and J lost 2 bases. The germline V gene has CDR1 DFQATT and CDR2 SNEGSKA (reference sequence). The CDR3 covers 15 residues. CDR3 residues: CSATPGSGRAYEQYF. Here the CDR3 DNA reads TGCAGTGCCACCCCGGGGAGCGGGAGGGCCTACGAGCAGTACTTC.

On this clonotype itself: Possible read error: a much larger clone is one base away. Without the conserved terminal phenylalanine or tryptophan, this CDR3 likely stems from a read error. The V and J genes are TRBV29-1 and TRBJ1-1; the D gene is possibly TRBD1 (6 bases). V lost 7 bases and J lost 3, with 15 bases in between. This CDR3 spans 13 amino acids. Germline CDR1 is SQVTM and CDR2 is ANQGSEA. For the CDR3, the DNA is TGCAGCGCCTCCACAGGGCGAGACACTGAAGCTTTCGTT. Translation gives CSASTGRDTEAFV.

The table lists this clonotype with many counts. The chain employs TRBV7-2 and TRBJ1-2; 11 nucleotides align to TRBD1. CDR1 is SGHTA, CDR2 FQGNSA, per germline. V trimming: 4 bases; J trimming: 8 bases; junction bases outside the gene matches: 6. This CDR3 comprises 14 residues. The CDR3 sequence is CASSSHGTGGGYTF. CDR3 nucleotides: TGTGCCAGCAGCTCCCATGGGACAGGGGGAGGCTACACCTTC.

J is TRBJ2-7 and V is TRBV12-3 or TRBV12-4; tentative D call: TRBD2 (6 bases). With 2 bases removed from V and 3 bases from J, the gap between germline ends came to 11 bases. This CDR3 has 14 amino acids. The CDR3 region has the DNA TGTGCCAGCAGTTTACTTCCTAGCGACTACGAGCAGTACTTC. As protein: CASSLLPSDYEQYF.

Only a few counts were recorded for this clonotype. This chain joins TRBV6-1 and TRBJ2-3; 12 bases match TRBD2. Germline CDR1 reads MNHNS; CDR2 reads SASEGT. The CDR3 loop spans 14 amino acids. V shed 3 bases, J shed 7 bases, and the junction held 2 bases outside the gene matches. CDR3 in amino acids: CASSELAGGHTQYF. In DNA form, the CDR3 reads TGTGCCAGCAGTGAGCTAGCGGGGGGGCATACGCAGTATTTT.

This clonotype was picked up many times. The rearrangement joins TRBV6-5 to TRBJ2-5; D not certain. Germline loops: CDR1 MNHEY, CDR2 SVGAGI. The CDR3 consists of 12 residues. Deletions cut 1 base from V and 1 base from J, with 1 base between. The CDR3 loop is CASSYFQETQYF. DNA of the CDR3: TGTGCCAGCAGTTACTTCCAAGAGACCCAGTACTTC.

This clonotype has ten or more counts. J is TRBJ2-7 and V is TRBV20-1; no reliable D call. From germline, CDR1 is DFQATT and CDR2 SNEGSKA (reference sequence). Trimming shortened V by 1 base and J by 2 bases, and 9 bases separated the two germline ends. The CDR3 has 13 residues. The CDR3 is CSARVQETYEQYF. CDR3 nucleotides: TGCAGTGCTAGAGTTCAAGAAACCTACGAGCAGTACTTC.

This clonotype appeared a few times. This chain connects TRBV7-2 to TRBJ2-3; 7 nucleotides line up with TRBD2. Per germline, CDR1 SGHTA and CDR2 FQGNSA. CDR3 length equals 19 residues. J gave up 0 bases and V 5 bases, and 17 bases lay outside the gene matches. The CDR3 here is CASSVRLTPSGLSTDTQYF. The CDR3, as DNA: TGTGCCAGCAGCGTACGCCTAACCCCTAGCGGCCTTAGCACAGATACGCAGTATTTT.

Points on this clonotype: A much larger clonotype is one base distant, so this may be a read error. The CDR3 sequence is CASSLLPGSDEEYF. DNA for the CDR3: TGTGCCAGCAGCCTATTGCCAGGGAGCGACGAGGAGTACTTC. V usage is TRBV7-9 and J usage is TRBJ2-7, with D tentatively TRBD1 or TRBD2 (5 bases each). Germline CDR1 SEHNR, CDR2 FQNEAQ (reference sequence). The CDR3 length is 14 residues.

Ten or more counts support this clonotype. J is TRBJ2-1 and V is TRBV7-9; D remains unclear. V lost 1 base, J lost 15 bases, and 19 bases lay in between. Germline V gene sequence: CDR1 SEHNR, CDR2 FQNEAQ (reference sequence). The CDR3 loop spans 14 amino acids. CDR3: CASSLGRGRPFRFF. As DNA, the CDR3 is TGTGCCAGCAGCTTAGGACGAGGAAGGCCCTTTCGGTTCTTC.

In this sample, this clonotype turned up many times. As DNA, the CDR3 is TGCGCCAGCAGCCTGGACCGCACAGATACGCAGTATTTT. It codes for CASSLDRTDTQYF. The V call is TRBV5-1, the J call TRBJ2-3; D gene uncertain. Germline V gene data show CDR1 as SGHRS and CDR2 as YFSETQ. This CDR3 spans 13 amino acids. V was trimmed by 4 bases and J by 1 base, leaving 7 bases between them.

This clonotype has a count of ten or more. This chain connects TRBV29-1 to TRBJ2-3, with TRBD1 matching 8 bases. There are 15 residues in the CDR3. Germline V gene sequence: CDR1 SQVTM, CDR2 ANQGSEA. With 3 bases clipped from V and 0 bases from J, the junction kept 5 bases outside the gene matches. CDR3 amino acids: CSVEGTGSSTDTQYF. The DNA for the CDR3 is TGCAGCGTTGAGGGGACAGGTTCTAGCACAGATACGCAGTATTTT.

This clonotype was detected a few times. The DNA of the CDR3 is TGTGCCACCAGTGACCTAGGGGGACAGGGCGGCTATGGCTACACCTTC. Protein sequence: CATSDLGGQGGYGYTF. This chain connects TRBV24-1 to TRBJ1-2; 9 bases map to TRBD1. This CDR3 has 16 residues. J was trimmed by 4 bases and V by 4 bases; bases with no gene match: 9. CDR1 is KGHDR, CDR2 SFDVKD, per germline.